This T cell receptor (beta chain) was retrieved from a study of shared clonotypes between healthy human individuals. The study, taken as a whole, reports: For sorted subsets, rarefaction showed incomplete sequencing despite large depth. Naive CD4 clonotypes were shared across several donors at around 5.4%.

Germline values: CDR1 MNHNS, CDR2 SASEGT. This CDR3 contains 14 residues. Trimming left V 8 bases short and J 6 bases short, with 20 bases between. Comments on this clone: The antigen remains undetermined.

Every subset had its genomic DNA shared out evenly among several immunoSEQ plates. Source study methods: Without quality scores, immunoSEQ junctional reads could not be filtered like full-length reads. Sequencing was performed with immunoSEQ multiplex PCR; in TCRdb, only in-frame clones are kept and a portion is missing. The DNA was the basis for D and trimming; V, J and clone size are from that table. This repertoire shows around 980,000 clones, approximately 80% found once; its top ten account for 0.55% to 0.7%. What was sequenced was memory CD4+ T cells from PBMCs. As for subset: CD45RA-negative fraction. The chain combines TRBV6-1 with TRBJ2-7, with D possibly matching TRBD1 (5 bases). The TCR comes from a man younger than 35 in good health. Some clones in this sample may be carry-over from other donors' samples. CDR3 in DNA: TGTGCCAGCCGCAAATTAGGGGCCTCGGGCGAGCAGTACTTC. It encodes CASRKLGASGEQYF.